These T cell receptor beta chains were read from a single sample in a study of blood T cells in healthy people across ages. TCRdb ran MiXCR on the 5' RACE reads and lists one entry per CDR3 protein. The repertoire consists of hundreds of thousands of distinct CDR3 sequences, with around 31% occurring once and the leading ten covering 15% to 19%. The sequenced material came from blood. These receptor sequences come from a woman over 75 in good health. Both conserved end residues are part of each CDR3. The D gene is left open where the match is weak. Size is stated for part of the rows, as once, few or many counts, or as a class when the clone is expanded.

V,J,size,length,D,CDR3,DNA
TRBV7-6,TRBJ2-4,many,15,.,CASSLTRGGKNIQYF,TGTGCCAGCAGCTTAACCAGGGGGGGAAAAAACATTCAGTACTTC
TRBV10-3,TRBJ1-2,many,14,.,CAISLTGAANGYTF,TGTGCCATCAGTCTAACAGGTGCGGCGAATGGCTACACCTTC
TRBV5-5,TRBJ2-6,many,17,.,CASSHTPAVSGANVLTF,TGTGCCAGCAGCCATACTCCAGCCGTCTCTGGGGCCAACGTCCTGACTTTC
TRBV7-8,TRBJ1-5,few,15,TRBD1,CASSSDRGGNQPQHF,TGTGCCAGCAGCTCTGACAGGGGAGGCAATCAGCCCCAGCATTTT
TRBV28,TRBJ2-1,.,15,TRBD2,CASSVTSGSGSEQFF,TGTGCCAGCAGTGTGACTAGCGGGAGTGGGAGTGAGCAGTTCTTC
TRBV7-8,TRBJ2-5,.,16,.,CASSPGGVFTGETQYF,TGTGCCAGCAGCCCTGGGGGAGTCTTCACGGGCGAGACCCAGTACTTC
TRBV2,TRBJ2-5,.,16,TRBD2,CASGGRPSGAQETQYF,TGTGCCAGTGGTGGCCGGCCTAGCGGGGCCCAAGAGACCCAGTACTTC
TRBV9,TRBJ2-2,.,15,.,CASSVEQLNTGELFF,TGTGCCAGCAGCGTAGAACAGCTTAACACCGGGGAGCTGTTTTTT
TRBV12-3/TRBV12-4,TRBJ1-2,few,17,.,CASSLSLDLPTNYGYTF,TGTGCCAGCAGTTTGTCCCTTGACTTACCTACTAACTATGGCTACACCTTC
TRBV20-1,TRBJ1-6,.,13,.,CSAKGRARSPLHF,TGCAGTGCAAAGGGCAGGGCCCGGTCACCCCTCCACTTT
TRBV5-1,TRBJ1-2,.,13,.,CASSFRVGYGYTF,TGCGCCAGCAGCTTTAGGGTGGGCTATGGCTACACCTTC
TRBV10-3,TRBJ1-1,many,14,.,CAISVGGAAGEAFF,TGTGCCATCAGTGTAGGAGGAGCGGCGGGGGAAGCTTTCTTT
TRBV20-1,TRBJ2-7,many,16,TRBD2,CSARPRLAGGTYEQYF,TGCAGTGCTAGACCCCGACTAGCGGGGGGGACCTACGAGCAGTACTTC
TRBV28,TRBJ1-5,few,17,TRBD1,CASSGTGGMIGGQPQHF,TGTGCCAGCAGCGGCACAGGGGGAATGATTGGGGGGCAGCCCCAGCATTTT